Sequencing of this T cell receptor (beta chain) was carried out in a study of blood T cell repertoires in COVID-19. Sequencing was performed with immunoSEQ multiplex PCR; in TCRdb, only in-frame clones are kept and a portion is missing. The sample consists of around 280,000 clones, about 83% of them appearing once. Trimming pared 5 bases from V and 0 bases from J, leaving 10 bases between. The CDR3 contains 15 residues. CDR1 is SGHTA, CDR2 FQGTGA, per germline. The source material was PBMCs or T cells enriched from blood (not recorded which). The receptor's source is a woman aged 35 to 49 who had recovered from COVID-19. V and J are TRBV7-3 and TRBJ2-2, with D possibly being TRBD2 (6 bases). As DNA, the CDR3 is TGTGCCAGCAGCCTACTAGCTTCGAACACCGGGGAGCTGTTTTTT. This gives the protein CASSLLASNTGELFF.